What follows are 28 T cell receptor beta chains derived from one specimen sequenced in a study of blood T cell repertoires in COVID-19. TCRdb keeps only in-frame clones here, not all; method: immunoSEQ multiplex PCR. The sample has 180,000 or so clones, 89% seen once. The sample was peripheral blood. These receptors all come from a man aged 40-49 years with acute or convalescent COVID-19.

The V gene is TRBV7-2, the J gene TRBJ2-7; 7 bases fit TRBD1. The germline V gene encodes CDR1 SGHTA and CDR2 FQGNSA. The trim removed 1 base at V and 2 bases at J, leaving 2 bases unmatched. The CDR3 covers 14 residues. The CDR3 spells CASSLVGTAYEQYF. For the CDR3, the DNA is TGTGCCAGCAGCTTAGTGGGGACAGCCTACGAGCAGTACTTC.

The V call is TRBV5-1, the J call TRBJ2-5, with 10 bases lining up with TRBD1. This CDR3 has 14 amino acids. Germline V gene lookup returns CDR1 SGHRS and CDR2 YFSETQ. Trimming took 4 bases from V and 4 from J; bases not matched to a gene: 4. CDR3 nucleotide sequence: TGCGCCAGCAGCCCGGGACAGGGGCGAGAGACCCAGTACTTC. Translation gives CASSPGQGRETQYF.

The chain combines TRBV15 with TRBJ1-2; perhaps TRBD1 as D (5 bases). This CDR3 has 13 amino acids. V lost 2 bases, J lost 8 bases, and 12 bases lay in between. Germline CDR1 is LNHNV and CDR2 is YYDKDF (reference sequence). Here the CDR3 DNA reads TGTGCCACCAGCAGATTCCCCGGGGGAGGCTACACCTTC. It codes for CATSRFPGGGYTF. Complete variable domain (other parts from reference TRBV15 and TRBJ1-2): DAMVIQNPRYQVTQFGKPVTLSCSQTLNHNVMYWYQQKSSQAPKLLFHYYDKDFNNEADTPDNFQSRRPNTSFCFLDIRSPGLGDTAMYLCATSRFPGGGYTFGSGTRLTVV.

The CDR3 DNA reads TGTGCCAGCAGCTTAGTCGGGGGGGCCGAAACCCAGTACTTC. This encodes CASSLVGGAETQYF. The gene calls are TRBV7-2 and TRBJ2-5, with TRBD2 matching over 8 bases. The V gene's germline CDR1 is SGHTA and CDR2 FQGNSA. Unmatched junction bases numbered 6, after V lost 1 base and J lost 8 bases. The CDR3 spans 14 residues.

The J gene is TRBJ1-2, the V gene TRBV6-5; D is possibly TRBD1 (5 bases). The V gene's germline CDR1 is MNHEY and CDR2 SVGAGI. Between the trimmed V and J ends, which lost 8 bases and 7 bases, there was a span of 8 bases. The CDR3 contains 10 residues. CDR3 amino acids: CASGQGGYTF. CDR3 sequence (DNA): TGTGCCAGCGGCCAGGGTGGCTACACCTTC.

The CDR3 spells CASTEGASRDGYTF. CDR3 nucleotide sequence: TGTGCCAGCACAGAGGGGGCCTCGAGAGATGGCTACACCTTC. This chain joins TRBV9 and TRBJ1-2, with 7 nucleotides matching TRBD1. The V and J ends lost 6 bases and 6 bases, in that order; junction bases with no gene match: 11. Germline-derived CDR1 and CDR2 are SGDLS and YYNGEE. This CDR3 region has 14 residues. The full variable domain, with the rest looked up from reference TRBV9 and TRBJ1-2, is DSGVTQTPKHLITATGQRVTLRCSPRSGDLSVYWYQQSLDQGLQFLIQYYNGEERAKGNILERFSAQQFPDLHSELNLSSLELGDSALYFCASTEGASRDGYTFGSGTRLTVV.

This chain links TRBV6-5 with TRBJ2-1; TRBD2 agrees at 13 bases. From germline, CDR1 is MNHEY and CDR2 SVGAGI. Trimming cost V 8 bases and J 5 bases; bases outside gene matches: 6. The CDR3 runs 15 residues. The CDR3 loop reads CASVTGTSGDNEQFF. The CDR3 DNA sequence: TGTGCCAGCGTTACCGGGACTAGCGGGGACAATGAGCAGTTCTTC.

CDR3 sequence reads: CASSYSDRGLNQPQHF. In nucleotides, the CDR3 is TGTGCCAGCAGTTACTCCGACAGGGGCCTCAATCAGCCCCAGCATTTT. This sequence joins TRBV6-2 or TRBV6-3 and TRBJ1-5, with 8 nucleotides matching TRBD1. The CDR3 length is 16 residues. Germline lookup yields CDR1 MNHEY and CDR2 SVGEGT. J gave up 3 bases and V 0 bases, and 4 bases lay outside the gene matches.

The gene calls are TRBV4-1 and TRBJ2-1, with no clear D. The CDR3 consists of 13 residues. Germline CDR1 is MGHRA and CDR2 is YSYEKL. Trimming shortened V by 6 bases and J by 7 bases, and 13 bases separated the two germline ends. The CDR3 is CASRNTWANEQFF. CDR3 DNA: TGCGCCAGCAGAAATACGTGGGCGAATGAGCAGTTCTTC.

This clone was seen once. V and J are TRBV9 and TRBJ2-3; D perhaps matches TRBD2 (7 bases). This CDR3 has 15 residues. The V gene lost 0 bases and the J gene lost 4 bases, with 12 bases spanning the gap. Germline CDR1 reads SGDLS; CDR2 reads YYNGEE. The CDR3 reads CASSVEGGCADTQYF. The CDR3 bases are TGTGCCAGCAGCGTAGAGGGGGGGTGCGCAGATACGCAGTATTTT.

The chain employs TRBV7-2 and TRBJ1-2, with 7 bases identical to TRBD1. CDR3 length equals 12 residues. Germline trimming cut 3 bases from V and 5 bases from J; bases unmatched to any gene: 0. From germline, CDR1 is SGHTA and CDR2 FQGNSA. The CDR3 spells CASSLTGYGYTF. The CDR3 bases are TGTGCCAGCAGCTTGACAGGGTATGGCTACACCTTC.

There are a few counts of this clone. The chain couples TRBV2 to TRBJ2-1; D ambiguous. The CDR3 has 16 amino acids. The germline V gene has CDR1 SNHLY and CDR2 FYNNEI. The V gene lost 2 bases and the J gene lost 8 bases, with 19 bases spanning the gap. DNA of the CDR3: TGTGCCAGCAGTGAATCCCCGCACTACGTCCCCGATGAGCAGTTCTTC. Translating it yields CASSESPHYVPDEQFF.

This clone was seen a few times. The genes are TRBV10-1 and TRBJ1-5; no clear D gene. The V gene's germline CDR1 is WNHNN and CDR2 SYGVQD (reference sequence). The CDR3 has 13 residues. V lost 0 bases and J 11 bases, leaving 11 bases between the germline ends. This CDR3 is CASSESTAGTQHF. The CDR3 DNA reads TGCGCCAGCAGTGAGTCGACGGCGGGGACCCAGCATTTT.

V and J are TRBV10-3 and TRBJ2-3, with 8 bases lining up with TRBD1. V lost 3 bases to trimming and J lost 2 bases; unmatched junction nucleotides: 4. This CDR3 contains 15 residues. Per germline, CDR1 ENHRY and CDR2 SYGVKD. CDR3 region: CAISERTGFTDTQYF. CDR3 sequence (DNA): TGTGCCATCAGTGAAAGGACAGGGTTCACAGATACGCAGTATTTT.

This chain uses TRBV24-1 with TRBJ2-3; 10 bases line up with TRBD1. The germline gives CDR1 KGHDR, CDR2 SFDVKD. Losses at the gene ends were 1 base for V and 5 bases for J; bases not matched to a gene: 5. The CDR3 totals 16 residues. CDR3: CATSDFGTGDKDTQYF. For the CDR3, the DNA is TGTGCCACCAGTGATTTCGGGACAGGGGATAAAGATACGCAGTATTTT.

The CDR3 bases are TGTGCCAGCAGCTTATCGACAGGGGAAGAGACCCAGTACTTC. Its protein product is CASSLSTGEETQYF. The gene calls are TRBV7-8 and TRBJ2-5; 8 bases fit TRBD1. There are 14 residues in the CDR3. The V segment lost 2 bases and the J segment 3 bases; nucleotides outside the gene matches: 2. Germline CDR1 and CDR2: SGHVS and FQNEAQ.

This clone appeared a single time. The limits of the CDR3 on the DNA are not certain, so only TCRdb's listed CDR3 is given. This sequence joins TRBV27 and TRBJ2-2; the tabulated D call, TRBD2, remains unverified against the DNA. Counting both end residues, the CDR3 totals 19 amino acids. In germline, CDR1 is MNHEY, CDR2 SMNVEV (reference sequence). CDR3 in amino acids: CASSLLFSAPGGSPGELFF.

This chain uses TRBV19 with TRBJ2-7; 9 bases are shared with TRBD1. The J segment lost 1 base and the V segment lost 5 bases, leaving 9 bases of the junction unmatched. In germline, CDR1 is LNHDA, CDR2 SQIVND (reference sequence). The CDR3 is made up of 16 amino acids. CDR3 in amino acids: CASSGTRTGVSYEQYF. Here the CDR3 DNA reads TGTGCCAGTAGTGGGACACGGACAGGGGTATCCTACGAGCAGTACTTC.

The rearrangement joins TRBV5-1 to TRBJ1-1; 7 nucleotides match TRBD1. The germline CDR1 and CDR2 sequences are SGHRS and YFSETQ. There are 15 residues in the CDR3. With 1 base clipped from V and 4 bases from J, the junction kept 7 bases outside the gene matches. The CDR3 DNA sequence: TGCGCCAGCAGCTTGACCTTAGGGACAGCCACTGAAGCTTTCTTT. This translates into CASSLTLGTATEAFF.

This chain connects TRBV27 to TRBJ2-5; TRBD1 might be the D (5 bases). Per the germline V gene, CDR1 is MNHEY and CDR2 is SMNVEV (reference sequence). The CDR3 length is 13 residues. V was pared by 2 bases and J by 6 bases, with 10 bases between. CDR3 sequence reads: CASSLGREQTQYF. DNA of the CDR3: TGTGCCAGCAGTTTAGGCAGGGAACAGACCCAGTACTTC.

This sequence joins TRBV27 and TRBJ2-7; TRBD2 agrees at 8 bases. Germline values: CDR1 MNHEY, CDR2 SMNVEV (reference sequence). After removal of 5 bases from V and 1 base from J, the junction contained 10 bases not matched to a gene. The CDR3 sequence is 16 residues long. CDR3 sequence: CASSEGTGRASYEQYF. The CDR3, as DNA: TGTGCCAGCAGTGAAGGGACCGGGAGGGCATCCTACGAGCAGTACTTC.

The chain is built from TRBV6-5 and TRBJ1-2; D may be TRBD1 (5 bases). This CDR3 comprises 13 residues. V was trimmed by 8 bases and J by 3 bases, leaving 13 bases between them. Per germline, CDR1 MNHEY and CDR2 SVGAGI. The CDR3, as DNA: TGTGCCAGCTCCCTCGACAGCCACTATGGCTACACCTTC. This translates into CASSLDSHYGYTF.

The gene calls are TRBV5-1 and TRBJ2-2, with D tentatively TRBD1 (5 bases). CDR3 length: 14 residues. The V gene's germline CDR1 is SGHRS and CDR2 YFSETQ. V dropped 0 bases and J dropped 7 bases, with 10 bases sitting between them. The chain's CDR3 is CASSLGQTVGELFF. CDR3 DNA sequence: TGCGCCAGCAGCTTGGGACAGACAGTCGGGGAGCTGTTTTTT.

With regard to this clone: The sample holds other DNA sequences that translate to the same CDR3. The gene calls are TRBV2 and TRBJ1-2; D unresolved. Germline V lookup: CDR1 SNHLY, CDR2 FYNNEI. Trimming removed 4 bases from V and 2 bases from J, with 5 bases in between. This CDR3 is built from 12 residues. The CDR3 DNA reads TGTGCCAGCAGTGCAGTAAACTATGGCTACACCTTC. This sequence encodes CASSAVNYGYTF.

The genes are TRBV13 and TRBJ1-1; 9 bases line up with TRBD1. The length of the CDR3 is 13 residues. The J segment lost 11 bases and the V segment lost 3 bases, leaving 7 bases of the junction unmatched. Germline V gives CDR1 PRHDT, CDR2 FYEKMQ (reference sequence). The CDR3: CASSFEDDRGAFF. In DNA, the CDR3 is TGTGCCAGCAGCTTCGAAGACGACAGGGGGGCTTTCTTT. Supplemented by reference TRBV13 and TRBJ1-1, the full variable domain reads AAGVIQSPRHLIKEKRETATLKCYPIPRHDTVYWYQQGPGQDPQFLISFYEKMQSDKGSIPDRFSAQQFSDYHSELNMSSLELGDSALYFCASSFEDDRGAFFGQGTRLTVV.

The CDR3 DNA is TGTGCCAGCAGCTCGGGCGGGGCTCCGCATTCACCCCTCCACTTT. Translating gives CASSSGGAPHSPLHF. The chain couples TRBV7-3 to TRBJ1-6; D is possibly TRBD1 (5 bases). The germline V gene has CDR1 SGHTA and CDR2 FQGTGA. The CDR3 is 15 amino acids. V lost 4 bases, J lost 8 bases, and 15 bases lay in between.

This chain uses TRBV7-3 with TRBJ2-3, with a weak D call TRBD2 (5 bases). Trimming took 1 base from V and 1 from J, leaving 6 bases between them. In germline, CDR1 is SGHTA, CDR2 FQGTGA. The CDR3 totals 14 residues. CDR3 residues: CASSLNGGTDTQYF. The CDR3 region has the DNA TGTGCCAGCAGCTTAAACGGGGGCACAGATACGCAGTATTTT. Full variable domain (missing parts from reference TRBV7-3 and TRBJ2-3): GAGVSQTPSNKVTEKGKYVELRCDPISGHTALYWYRQSLGQGPEFLIYFQGTGAADDSGLPNDRFFAVRPEGSVSTLKIQRTERGDSAVYLCASSLNGGTDTQYFGPGTRLTVL.

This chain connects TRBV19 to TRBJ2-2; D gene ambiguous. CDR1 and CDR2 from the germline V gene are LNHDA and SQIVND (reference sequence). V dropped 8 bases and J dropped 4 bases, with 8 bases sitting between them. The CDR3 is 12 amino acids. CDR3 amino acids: CASGEVTGELFF. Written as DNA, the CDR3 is TGTGCCAGTGGCGAGGTCACCGGGGAGCTGTTTTTT.